The sequence of this TCR beta chain was determined in a study of Ad26.COV2.S vaccination and SARS-CoV-2 variants. Study at large: Donor got 5x10^10 or 1x10^11 viral particles of Ad26.COV2.S. Findings of the study overall: Placebo recipients had lower spike-specific TCR breadth than vaccine recipients.

This clone appeared a single time. Its antigen is undetermined. The CDR3 is 16 amino acids. V shed 7 bases, J shed 7 bases, and the junction held 14 bases outside the gene matches. The treatment denotes: about 20 received Ad26.COV2.S at low or high dose, single or two shots; a few received placebo; per-sample allocation not given. Day 63 after the first injection of vaccine or placebo was the sampling time. Sequencing was performed with immunoSEQ multiplex PCR; in TCRdb, only in-frame clones are kept and a portion is missing. The sample contains around 340,000 clones, 75% to 90% of which appear only once.

The starting material was peripheral blood, obtained in a trial of Ad26.COV2.S vaccine versus placebo. This TCR came from a person aged 18 to 65 who received the Ad26.COV2.S COVID-19 vaccine or a placebo. V gene TRBV23-1 combines with J gene TRBJ2-3; 10 bases map to TRBD2. TRBV23-1 is filed as an ORF, its function uncertain. CDR3 sequence reads: CASKSCEREGLHTQYF. Written as DNA, the CDR3 is TGCGCCAGCAAATCGTGCGAGCGGGAGGGCCTCCATACGCAGTATTTT.